Listed here are 32 T cell receptor beta chains from one sample, sequenced in a study of response to subunit inactivated influenza vaccine (dated by TCRdb to between 2017 and 2018). Library method: RT-PCR. The sequencing machine was an Illumina HiSeq 2500. Clones were called with MiXCR by TCRdb after fastp trimmed the public reads at Q25, and only in-frame beta chains were retained. Identical CDR3 protein sequences are pooled into one entry, listed with their most common genes and DNA. The table for this sample lists some 520,000 distinct CDR3 sequences; 15% to 20% of them were counted only once. The ten largest clones take up roughly 3% of the sample. Source: CD4+ T cells sorted from PBMCs, taken around 25 months after vaccination. Receptors were obtained from a man between 50 and 69 years old who received an inactivated influenza vaccine. Donor details come from another sample of the same person, matched by shared clones.

In its sample, this clonotype was seen a few times. The chain carries TRBV5-1 and TRBJ2-7; 9 nucleotides line up with TRBD1. CDR1 and CDR2 (germline): SGHRS, YFSETQ. V shed 6 bases, J shed 1 base, and the junction held 5 bases outside the gene matches. The CDR3 totals 14 residues. DNA of the CDR3: TGCGCCAGCACCTCCGGGACAGGGTCCTACGAGCAGTACTTC. Its protein is CASTSGTGSYEQYF. Complete variable domain (other parts from reference TRBV5-1 and TRBJ2-7): KAGVTQTPRYLIKTRGQQVTLSCSPISGHRSVSWYQQTPGQGLQFLFEYFSETQRNKGNFPGRFSGRQFSNSRSEMNVSTLELGDSALYLCASTSGTGSYEQYFGPGTRLTVT.

V gene TRBV20-1 combines with J gene TRBJ2-5, with D perhaps TRBD1 (5 bases). Germline values: CDR1 DFQATT, CDR2 SNEGSKA (reference sequence). CDR3 size: 13 residues. The V end was cut by 2 bases, the J end by 5 bases, with 12 bases between. CDR3 amino acids: CSARRQPRETQYF. In DNA form, the CDR3 reads TGCAGTGCTAGAAGACAGCCGAGGGAGACCCAGTACTTC.

The J gene is TRBJ2-7, the V gene TRBV28, with D possibly TRBD1 on 6 matching bases. With 7 bases removed from V and 5 bases from J, the gap between germline ends came to 6 bases. CDR1 and CDR2 from the germline V gene are MDHEN and SYDVKM. The CDR3 is 10 residues long. CDR3 amino acids: CASNRDEQYF. The CDR3 DNA reads TGTGCCAGCAACAGGGACGAGCAGTACTTC.

The table lists this clonotype with a few counts. The V and J genes are TRBV2 and TRBJ1-2; 7 bases are a match to TRBD1. V was pared by 5 bases and J by 3 bases, with 6 bases of the junction left unmatched. CDR1 SNHLY and CDR2 FYNNEI come from the germline V gene. The CDR3 is made up of 14 amino acids. The CDR3: CASSQLTGDYGYTF. Written as DNA, the CDR3 is TGTGCCAGCAGTCAACTCACAGGGGACTATGGCTACACCTTC.

The chain recombines TRBV15 with TRBJ1-5; 7 nucleotides align to TRBD1. This CDR3 contains 22 residues. Trimming at V came to 3 bases and at J to 3 bases, leaving 26 bases not matched to a gene. Germline values: CDR1 LNHNV, CDR2 YYDKDF (reference sequence). CDR3 DNA sequence: TGTGCCACCAGCAGGGGGGGTTTGACAGGGAGTAGGCCTGGCCCTTACAATCAGCCCCAGCATTTT. Translation gives CATSRGGLTGSRPGPYNQPQHF. The variable domain in full, completed from reference TRBV15 and TRBJ1-5, reads DAMVIQNPRYQVTQFGKPVTLSCSQTLNHNVMYWYQQKSSQAPKLLFHYYDKDFNNEADTPDNFQSRRPNTSFCFLDIRSPGLGDTAMYLCATSRGGLTGSRPGPYNQPQHFGDGTRLSIL.

This chain joins TRBV7-2 and TRBJ2-7; 11 bases are shared with TRBD1. Germline CDR1 reads SGHTA; CDR2 reads FQGNSA. The CDR3 consists of 15 residues. Trimming took 6 bases from V and 4 from J; bases not matched to a gene: 8. CDR3 sequence reads: CASSPPDRGLYEQYF. The CDR3 bases are TGTGCCAGCAGTCCCCCGGACAGGGGGCTTTACGAGCAGTACTTC.

The J gene is TRBJ1-3, the V gene TRBV4-2; D unresolved. This CDR3 has 16 residues. From germline, CDR1 is LGHNA and CDR2 YNFKEQ. Trimming cost V 0 bases and J 0 bases, with 9 bases left between them. CDR3 sequence (DNA): TGTGCCAGCAGCCAAGATAGTAGGGTCTCTGGAAACACCATATATTTT. Its protein product is CASSQDSRVSGNTIYF.

This clonotype came up a few times. The genes are TRBV20-1 and TRBJ2-1; 10 bases map to TRBD2. The CDR3 runs to 15 residues. Germline CDR1 and CDR2: DFQATT and SNEGSKA (reference sequence). Trimming removed 2 bases from V and 8 bases from J; junction bases left unmatched: 9. CDR3 region: CSARMLAGVWDEQFF. CDR3 sequence (DNA): TGCAGTGCTAGAATGCTAGCGGGAGTCTGGGATGAGCAGTTCTTC.

This clonotype was observed many times. This chain links TRBV27 with TRBJ1-1; 7 positions agree with TRBD1. The CDR3 length is 15 residues. J lost 0 bases, V lost 7 bases, and 8 bases had no gene match. CDR1 MNHEY and CDR2 SMNVEV come from the germline V gene (reference sequence). The CDR3 protein is CASTKGAAMNTEAFF. DNA of the CDR3: TGTGCCAGCACGAAGGGGGCGGCGATGAACACTGAAGCTTTCTTT.

This rearrangement joins TRBV6-2 or TRBV6-3 to TRBJ2-1; maybe TRBD2 (6 bases). Germline V lookup: CDR1 MNHEY, CDR2 SVGEGT. V was pared by 4 bases and J by 6 bases, with 10 bases between. The CDR3 length is 13 residues. The CDR3, as DNA: TGTGCCAGCAGTTCACTAGCCCCCAATGAGCAGTTCTTC. Its translation is CASSSLAPNEQFF.

The chain joins TRBV14 to TRBJ1-3; D is uncertain. The length of the CDR3 is 13 residues. V lost 1 base and J 14 bases, leaving 15 bases between the germline ends. Per the germline V gene, CDR1 is SGHDN and CDR2 is FVKESK. CDR3 region: CASSQVDLSDLYF. The CDR3 DNA reads TGTGCCAGCAGCCAAGTCGACCTCTCCGACCTATATTTT.

This clonotype was counted a few times. This chain's CDR3 is CASSQDSRGPGYTF. The CDR3 nucleotides are TGTGCCAGCAGCCAAGATTCTAGGGGACCCGGCTACACCTTC. The chain recombines TRBV4-2 with TRBJ1-2; TRBD1 might be the D (5 bases). The length of the CDR3 is 14 residues. V shed 0 bases and J shed 8 bases, with 13 bases lying between them. Germline-derived CDR1 and CDR2 are LGHNA and YNFKEQ.

This clonotype was observed at least ten times. The gene calls are TRBV20-1 and TRBJ1-1, with D tentatively TRBD1 (6 bases). This CDR3 comprises 12 residues. Deletions cut 0 bases from V and 9 bases from J, with 11 bases between. Germline CDR1 reads DFQATT; CDR2 reads SNEGSKA (reference sequence). The CDR3 DNA is TGCAGTGCTAGAGATACAGGGCGGCAAGCTTTCTTT. It specifies CSARDTGRQAFF.

In its sample, this clonotype was seen a few times. The chain combines TRBV5-1 with TRBJ1-2; D is unresolved. Deletions cut 0 bases from V and 7 bases from J, with 10 bases between. Germline loops: CDR1 SGHRS, CDR2 YFSETQ. The CDR3 is 13 amino acids. CDR3 residues: CASSLGLKGGYTF. The CDR3, as DNA: TGCGCCAGCAGCTTGGGTCTCAAGGGTGGCTACACCTTC.

This clonotype has ten or more counts. The V gene is TRBV4-2, the J gene TRBJ2-1, with D maybe TRBD2 (5 bases). Looked up from germline, CDR1 is LGHNA and CDR2 is YNFKEQ. V was trimmed by 6 bases and J by 2 bases, leaving 8 bases between them. CDR3 length: 13 amino acids. In nucleotides, the CDR3 is TGTGCCAGCAGTCAACTAGCCTACAATGAGCAGTTCTTC. Protein sequence: CASSQLAYNEQFF.

The chain recombines TRBV12-3 or TRBV12-4 with TRBJ1-2; 12 bases match TRBD1. The CDR3 runs 16 residues. V shed 6 bases, J shed 3 bases, and the junction held 8 bases outside the gene matches. The CDR3, as DNA: TGTGCCAGCAGGCCCCGGGACAGGGGGCGCCACTATGGCTACACCTTC. It translates to CASRPRDRGRHYGYTF.

The chain is built from TRBV12-3 or TRBV12-4 and TRBJ1-5, with 8 nucleotides matching TRBD1. Trimming took 2 bases from V and 2 from J; bases not matched to a gene: 5. This CDR3 is built from 16 residues. CDR3 nucleotides: TGTGCCAGCAGTTTAACCTCAGGGGGCGGCAATCAGCCCCAGCATTTT. As protein: CASSLTSGGGNQPQHF.

The chain links TRBV12-3 or TRBV12-4 to TRBJ1-5, with 11 bases lining up with TRBD1. The CDR3 is made up of 15 amino acids. With 1 base clipped from V and 11 bases from J, the junction kept 7 bases outside the gene matches. CDR3 DNA sequence: TGTGCCAGCAGTTTAGACGGGACAGGGGGTTTGGCCCAGCATTTT. Residues: CASSLDGTGGLAQHF.

This chain connects TRBV20-1 to TRBJ2-7, with a weak D call TRBD1 (6 bases). The CDR3 is 14 amino acids. Germline V gene data show CDR1 as DFQATT and CDR2 as SNEGSKA (reference sequence). V lost 5 bases and J lost 2, with 16 bases in between. The CDR3 nucleotides are TGCAGTGCTCCAGGACAGATGAATACCTACGAGCAGTACTTC. This codes for CSAPGQMNTYEQYF.

The CDR3 sequence: CASSLVGGDQAEKLFF. The CDR3 bases are TGTGCCAGCAGCTTAGTTGGGGGCGACCAGGCTGAAAAACTGTTTTTT. The chain combines TRBV7-2 with TRBJ1-4; D is possibly TRBD1 (6 bases). The CDR3 loop spans 16 amino acids. Germline lookup yields CDR1 SGHTA and CDR2 FQGNSA. V was cut by 1 base and J by 7 bases, with 16 bases left in between. The full variable domain, rest sourced from reference TRBV7-2 and TRBJ1-4, is GAGVSQSPSNKVTEKGKDVELRCDPISGHTALYWYRQSLGQGLEFLIYFQGNSAPDKSGLPSDRFSAERTGGSVSTLTIQRTQQEDSAVYLCASSLVGGDQAEKLFFGSGTQLSVL.

This clonotype showed up just a few times. J is TRBJ1-2 and V is TRBV20-1; D ambiguous. Germline V lookup: CDR1 DFQATT, CDR2 SNEGSKA (reference sequence). Trimming removed 0 bases at V and 1 base at J, with 15 bases between. The CDR3 runs to 16 residues. The CDR3 reads CSARDRAGTFNYGYTF. Written as DNA, the CDR3 is TGCAGTGCTAGAGATAGGGCAGGAACCTTTAACTATGGCTACACCTTC.

This clonotype was seen a handful of times. The chain employs TRBV10-3 and TRBJ2-7; D gene uncertain. With 8 bases removed from V and 0 bases from J, the gap between germline ends came to 8 bases. Per germline, CDR1 ENHRY and CDR2 SYGVKD. The CDR3 is 12 residues long. The CDR3 reads CAIGGSSYEQYF. CDR3 DNA: TGTGCCATCGGCGGCAGCTCCTACGAGCAGTACTTC.

The chain combines TRBV20-1 with TRBJ1-5; D unresolved. Germline V gene lookup returns CDR1 DFQATT and CDR2 SNEGSKA (reference sequence). The CDR3 contains 13 residues. Trimming took 6 bases from V and 4 from J, leaving 13 bases between them. The CDR3 DNA reads as TGCAGTGCCACCCGGGGAAGGAATCAGCCCCAGCATTTT. Translated, it gives CSATRGRNQPQHF.

V usage is TRBV7-2 and J usage is TRBJ1-5; D is uncertain. The CDR3 is 15 amino acids. The germline V and J ends were trimmed by 1 base and 5 bases, with 12 bases remaining between them. Germline assignment: CDR1 SGHTA and CDR2 FQGNSA. CDR3 loop: CASSLGGSRYQPQHF. The CDR3 nucleotides read TGTGCCAGCAGCTTAGGGGGAAGCCGATATCAGCCCCAGCATTTT.

The CDR3 nucleotides read TGTGCCAGCAGCCTGACCCGAACCACTGAAGCTTTCTTT. The encoded protein is CASSLTRTTEAFF. The chain carries TRBV3-1 and TRBJ1-1; no clear D. The CDR3 is 13 residues long. V lost 4 bases and J 4 bases, leaving 10 bases between the germline ends. Looked up from germline, CDR1 is LGHDT and CDR2 is YNNKEL (reference sequence).

The chain joins TRBV15 to TRBJ2-5; the match to TRBD1 covers 7 bases. The CDR3 length is 14 residues. Germline values: CDR1 LNHNV, CDR2 YYDKDF (reference sequence). J gave up 3 bases and V 1 base, and 2 bases lay outside the gene matches. CDR3 bases: TGTGCCACCAGCAGAGGGGACAGAAAAGAGACCCAGTACTTC. Protein product: CATSRGDRKETQYF. Using reference TRBV15 and TRBJ2-5 for the parts outside the CDR3, the full variable domain is DAMVIQNPRYQVTQFGKPVTLSCSQTLNHNVMYWYQQKSSQAPKLLFHYYDKDFNNEADTPDNFQSRRPNTSFCFLDIRSPGLGDTAMYLCATSRGDRKETQYFGPGTRLLVL.

The chain links TRBV6-2 or TRBV6-3 to TRBJ2-7; 9 nucleotides line up with TRBD2. This CDR3 has 16 residues. The ends lost 7 bases at V and 3 bases at J; junction bases unmatched: 13. In germline, CDR1 is MNHEY, CDR2 SVGEGT. CDR3 coding DNA: TGTGCCAGCACCCCCCGGGGGGTAGCGGGAGTCTACGAGCAGTACTTC. This gives the protein CASTPRGVAGVYEQYF.

This clonotype showed up just a few times. CDR3 amino acids: CSVEVTSGYQETQYF. The CDR3 bases are TGCAGCGTTGAAGTGACTAGCGGGTACCAAGAGACCCAGTACTTC. The V gene is TRBV29-1, the J gene TRBJ2-5; 10 bases agree with TRBD2. The CDR3 sequence is 15 residues long. CDR1 and CDR2 (germline): SQVTM, ANQGSEA. Trimming took 1 base from V and 0 from J; bases not matched to a gene: 2.

The rearrangement joins TRBV7-2 to TRBJ2-3; TRBD2 matches 7 bases. Germline CDR1 is SGHTA and CDR2 is FQGNSA. This CDR3 has 15 residues. J was trimmed by 7 bases and V by 3 bases; bases with no gene match: 10. CDR3 nucleotide sequence: TGTGCCAGCAGCTTGGTAGCGGGCGTCAGAAATACGCAGTATTTT. It encodes CASSLVAGVRNTQYF.

This clonotype turned up a few times. The chain combines TRBV3-1 with TRBJ1-4; 7 bases fit TRBD1. The germline V gene has CDR1 LGHDT and CDR2 YNNKEL (reference sequence). V lost 4 bases, J lost 8 bases, and 13 bases stayed unmatched. The CDR3 spans 16 residues. The CDR3 loop is CASSRKQGSGSEKLFF. The CDR3 nucleotides read TGTGCCAGCAGCCGCAAACAGGGGAGTGGATCGGAAAAACTGTTTTTT.

This clonotype turned up a few times. This chain joins TRBV12-3 or TRBV12-4 and TRBJ2-5, with 7 bases matching TRBD1. The CDR3 is 14 amino acids. J was trimmed by 4 bases and V by 6 bases; bases with no gene match: 8. CDR3 sequence: CASRRGQAGETQYF. CDR3 coding DNA: TGTGCCAGCAGACGAGGACAGGCAGGAGAGACCCAGTACTTC.

The chain uses TRBV28 and TRBJ2-7; weak D call: TRBD1 (6 bases). Germline loops: CDR1 MDHEN, CDR2 SYDVKM. The CDR3 consists of 15 residues. The V end lost 6 bases, the J end lost 4 bases, and 19 bases lay between the germline ends. The CDR3: CASSWTRGIRYEQYF. The CDR3 DNA is TGTGCCAGCAGCTGGACCAGGGGAATCAGGTACGAGCAGTACTTC.